The 26 T cell receptor beta chains in this list originate from one sample, sequenced in a study of early T cells in non-severe SARS-CoV-2 infection. TCRdb passed the 5' RACE reads through MiXCR, listing each CDR3 protein once. The sample shows approximately 27,000 distinct CDR3 sequences, under 10% of them seen only once. Sequencing used whole blood. The origin of the receptors is an adult who was a healthcare worker with PCR-confirmed SARS-CoV-2 infection or an uninfected control (not recorded which).

This clonotype was observed a few times. The genes are TRBV7-2 and TRBJ2-3; either TRBD1 or TRBD2 may supply D (5 bases each). Deletions cut 2 bases from V and 5 bases from J, with 20 bases between. There are 17 residues in the CDR3. CDR1 SGHTA and CDR2 FQGNSA come from the germline V gene. CDR3: CASSLRKGTGRGDTQYF. As DNA, the CDR3 is TGTGCCAGCAGCTTAAGGAAGGGGACGGGGAGAGGAGATACGCAGTATTTT.

This clonotype occurred many times. V gene TRBV14 combines with J gene TRBJ2-1; D not resolved. Germline V lookup: CDR1 SGHDN, CDR2 FVKESK. Trimming shortened V by 3 bases and J by 3 bases, and 9 bases separated the two germline ends. The CDR3 sequence is 14 residues long. The CDR3 DNA reads TGTGCCAGCAGCCAGGAACTCGTCTACAATGAGCAGTTCTTC. Protein: CASSQELVYNEQFF.

The chain uses TRBV5-1 and TRBJ1-5; D gene uncertain. Germline lookup yields CDR1 SGHRS and CDR2 YFSETQ. Trimming shortened V by 0 bases and J by 4 bases, and 8 bases separated the two germline ends. The CDR3 runs to 14 residues. The CDR3 sequence is CASSLDGRNQPQHF. The DNA for the CDR3 is TGCGCCAGCAGCTTGGACGGAAGAAATCAGCCCCAGCATTTT. The entire variable domain, with the rest obtained from reference TRBV5-1 and TRBJ1-5, is as follows: KAGVTQTPRYLIKTRGQQVTLSCSPISGHRSVSWYQQTPGQGLQFLFEYFSETQRNKGNFPGRFSGRQFSNSRSEMNVSTLELGDSALYLCASSLDGRNQPQHFGDGTRLSIL.

This clonotype was recorded at least ten times. The chain joins TRBV7-3 to TRBJ1-3; the D is unclear. CDR1 and CDR2 (germline): SGHTA, FQGTGA. The V end lost 8 bases, the J end lost 0 bases, and 8 bases lay between the germline ends. CDR3 size: 13 residues. This chain's CDR3 is CASGQSSGNTIYF. CDR3 bases: TGTGCCAGCGGGCAGAGCTCTGGAAACACCATATATTTT.

This clonotype came up a few times. The CDR3 nucleotides read TGTGCCAGCAGCTTTACAGGGGATCCGGCAGATACGCAGTATTTT. As protein: CASSFTGDPADTQYF. This chain links TRBV7-8 with TRBJ2-3; the match to TRBD1 covers 7 bases. The CDR3 contains 15 residues. V shed 3 bases, J shed 4 bases, and the junction held 7 bases outside the gene matches. Germline CDR1 reads SGHVS; CDR2 reads FQNEAQ.

This clonotype came up many times. The chain couples TRBV5-1 to TRBJ2-7; D may be TRBD1 (6 bases). V shed 0 bases and J shed 6 bases, with 13 bases lying between them. Germline V CDR1 and CDR2: SGHRS, YFSETQ. This CDR3 contains 14 residues. The CDR3 loop reads CASSLEPRTAEQYF. In nucleotides, the CDR3 is TGCGCCAGCAGCTTGGAACCCCGGACAGCCGAGCAGTACTTC.

This clonotype was seen at least ten times. J is TRBJ1-2 and V is TRBV18; D gene unclear. The germline gives CDR1 KGHSH, CDR2 LQKENI. V was trimmed by 3 bases and J by 4 bases, leaving 6 bases between them. The CDR3 extends over 12 amino acids. CDR3 DNA: TGTGCCAGCTCACCGACTTTCTATGGCTACACCTTC. It is translated as CASSPTFYGYTF. The full variable domain, rest sourced from reference TRBV18 and TRBJ1-2, is NAGVMQNPRHLVRRRGQEARLRCSPMKGHSHVYWYRQLPEEGLKFMVYLQKENIIDESGMPKERFSAEFPKEGPSILRIQQVVRGDSAAYFCASSPTFYGYTFGSGTRLTVV.

Ten or more counts support this clonotype. The chain carries TRBV6-2 or TRBV6-3 and TRBJ1-5; D not resolved. Germline CDR1 is MNHEY and CDR2 is SVGEGT. The V end lost 2 bases, the J end lost 2 bases, and 7 bases lay between the germline ends. The CDR3 covers 14 residues. The CDR3 coding sequence is TGTGCCAGCAGTTACATGGCAGGCAATCAGCCCCAGCATTTT. Translating it yields CASSYMAGNQPQHF.

This clonotype has ten or more counts. This chain links TRBV18 with TRBJ1-4; 7 bases are a match to TRBD1. Germline values: CDR1 KGHSH, CDR2 LQKENI. This CDR3 has 15 residues. V dropped 0 bases and J dropped 7; count of bases not matched to a gene: 5. CDR3: CASSPPVTGPEKLFF. DNA for the CDR3: TGTGCCAGCTCACCACCGGTGACAGGGCCTGAAAAACTGTTTTTT. The variable domain in full, with the rest retrieved from reference TRBV18 and TRBJ1-4, is NAGVMQNPRHLVRRRGQEARLRCSPMKGHSHVYWYRQLPEEGLKFMVYLQKENIIDESGMPKERFSAEFPKEGPSILRIQQVVRGDSAAYFCASSPPVTGPEKLFFGSGTQLSVL.

J is TRBJ2-1 and V is TRBV6-2 or TRBV6-3, with 8 bases identical to TRBD2. This CDR3 is built from 18 residues. J gave up 1 base and V 6 bases, and 14 bases lay outside the gene matches. Looked up from germline, CDR1 is MNHEY and CDR2 is SVGEGT. CDR3 coding DNA: TGTGCCAGCAGGTCCCACGGGGGGGCCGAAAGGTCCTACAATGAGCAGTTCTTC. This translates into CASRSHGGAERSYNEQFF.

In regard to this clonotype: With a much larger clone just one base away, this may be a read error. This sequence joins TRBV7-2 and TRBJ2-3; 8 bases are shared with TRBD1. This CDR3 region has 15 residues. The junction had 8 bases not matched to a gene; V was cut back by 2 bases and J by 7 bases. Germline V gene data show CDR1 as SGHTA and CDR2 as FQGNSA. The CDR3 DNA reads TGTGCCAGCAGCTTAACGGGACAGGCCGCGCATACGCAGTATTTT. Its translation: CASSLTGQAAHTQYF.

This clonotype was found once. At one of its ends the junction is not consistent with the germline gene, which may arise from a read error. The V gene is TRBV10-3, the J gene TRBJ1-5; no firm D call. The CDR3 contains 12 residues. Per the germline V gene, CDR1 is ENHRY and CDR2 is SYGVKD. The CDR3: CTIRREGGPQHF. Written as DNA, the CDR3 is TGTACCATCCGGAGGGAGGGAGGGCCCCAGCATTTT.

Only a few counts were recorded for this clonotype. The conserved closing phenylalanine or tryptophan is absent in this CDR3, likely reflecting a read error. This chain joins TRBV4-2 and TRBJ1-5; D is ambiguous. Trimming pared 0 bases from V and 5 bases from J, leaving 11 bases between. The CDR3 has 15 residues. CDR1 is LGHNA, CDR2 YNFKEQ, per germline. The CDR3 DNA sequence: TGTGCCAGCAGCCAAGATGGTCTACCCCATCAGCCCCAGCATTCT. It translates to CASSQDGLPHQPQHS.

This chain links TRBV6-2 or TRBV6-3 with TRBJ2-1, with TRBD2 matching 9 bases. The trim removed 1 base at V and 3 bases at J, leaving 10 bases unmatched. The CDR3 totals 18 residues. Per the germline V gene, CDR1 is MNHEY and CDR2 is SVGEGT. This CDR3 reads CASSYYRRLAADYNEQFF. The CDR3, as DNA: TGTGCCAGCAGTTACTATCGCCGACTAGCGGCCGACTACAATGAGCAGTTCTTC.

The rearrangement links TRBV29-1 to TRBJ2-7, with 9 bases identical to TRBD1. Germline trimming cut 5 bases from V and 1 base from J; bases unmatched to any gene: 6. The germline CDR1 and CDR2 sequences are SQVTM and ANQGSEA. The CDR3 is made up of 14 amino acids. The CDR3 protein is CSVLKGTGSYEQYF. CDR3 bases: TGCAGCGTTTTGAAAGGGACAGGGTCCTACGAGCAGTACTTC.

This clonotype was recorded many times. The gene calls are TRBV28 and TRBJ1-1; weak D call: TRBD1 (6 bases). V was clipped by 4 bases and J by 9 bases, with 18 bases between them. The CDR3 covers 14 residues. The V gene's germline CDR1 is MDHEN and CDR2 SYDVKM. CDR3 sequence: CASSSPSDSPKAFF. CDR3 in DNA: TGTGCCAGCAGTTCCCCATCGGACAGCCCCAAAGCTTTCTTT.

This clonotype appeared once. This clone may be a read error of a much larger clone one base away. The chain recombines TRBV6-2 or TRBV6-3 with TRBJ2-1; D not resolved. The V gene's germline CDR1 is MNHEY and CDR2 SVGEGT. V lost 7 bases and J lost 6, with 13 bases in between. The CDR3 is made up of 13 amino acids. The CDR3 coding sequence is TGTGCCAGCACAGGTGGGGATCCCAATGAGCAGTTCTTC. Translated: CASTGGDPNEQFF.

The chain carries TRBV18 and TRBJ1-1, with D possibly TRBD1 on 5 matching bases. V lost 3 bases to trimming and J lost 0 bases, with 11 bases between them. Germline V CDR1 and CDR2: KGHSH, LQKENI. There are 15 residues in the CDR3. CDR3 DNA sequence: TGTGCCAGCTCACCTCTCAGGGCCATGAACACTGAAGCTTTCTTT. It specifies CASSPLRAMNTEAFF.

The sample holds a few counts of this clonotype. The genes are TRBV15 and TRBJ2-5; D gene unclear. The germline CDR1 and CDR2 sequences are LNHNV and YYDKDF (reference sequence). The CDR3 has 12 amino acids. V lost 4 bases and J 2 bases, leaving 5 bases between the germline ends. The CDR3 DNA reads TGTGCCACCAGCACCAGTCAAGAGACCCAGTACTTC. It specifies CATSTSQETQYF.

To note about this clonotype: A much larger clonotype is one base distant, so this may be a read error. The J gene is TRBJ2-3, the V gene TRBV10-3; D gene uncertain. The length of the CDR3 is 12 residues. In germline, CDR1 is ENHRY, CDR2 SYGVKD. The V end was cut by 5 bases, the J end by 6 bases, with 9 bases between. As DNA, the CDR3 is TGTGCCATCAGTTCTCGCTCCGATACGCAGTATTTT. Translated: CAISSRSDTQYF.

This clonotype was observed a few times. This chain joins TRBV7-9 and TRBJ2-4; the D gene is possibly TRBD1 (6 bases). The CDR3 loop spans 14 amino acids. Looked up from germline, CDR1 is SEHNR and CDR2 is FQNEAQ (reference sequence). Between the trimmed V and J ends, which lost 5 bases and 1 base, there was a span of 9 bases. In nucleotides, the CDR3 is TGTGCCAGCAGCCCAGGGGTGGCCAAAAACATTCAGTACTTC. This codes for CASSPGVAKNIQYF.

In its sample, this clonotype was seen many times. The rearrangement links TRBV7-9 to TRBJ1-5; tentative D call: TRBD1 (6 bases). Trimming removed 5 bases from V and 0 bases from J, with 11 bases in between. Germline CDR1 and CDR2: SEHNR and FQNEAQ (reference sequence). The CDR3 runs to 15 residues. This chain's CDR3 is CASSPGQISNQPQHF. The DNA of the CDR3 is TGTGCCAGCAGCCCGGGACAAATTAGCAATCAGCCCCAGCATTTT.

The V call is TRBV19, the J call TRBJ1-2; the D is unclear. V was clipped by 7 bases and J by 0 bases, with 12 bases between them. The CDR3 is 14 amino acids. Per germline, CDR1 LNHDA and CDR2 SQIVND (reference sequence). The CDR3 protein is CASNRRETNYGYTF. CDR3 DNA: TGTGCCAGTAACCGCCGGGAGACTAACTATGGCTACACCTTC.

The CDR3 sequence is CASSLASRTVQETQYF. The DNA for the CDR3 is TGTGCCAGCAGCTTAGCGTCCAGGACAGTCCAAGAGACCCAGTACTTC. V is TRBV7-9 and J is TRBJ2-5; a weak D match, TRBD1 (6 bases). Germline CDR1 and CDR2: SEHNR and FQNEAQ (reference sequence). Trimming pared 0 bases from V and 1 base from J, leaving 12 bases between. The CDR3 covers 16 residues. Looking up the rest from reference TRBV7-9 and TRBJ2-5 gives the full variable domain: DTGVSQNPRHKITKRGQNVTFRCDPISEHNRLYWYRQTLGQGPEFLTYFQNEAQLEKSRLLSDRFSAERPKGSFSTLEIQRTEQGDSAMYLCASSLASRTVQETQYFGPGTRLLVL.

There are a few counts of this clonotype. The J gene is TRBJ2-7, the V gene TRBV12-5; the match to TRBD1 covers 11 bases. Germline V gene lookup returns CDR1 LGHNT and CDR2 FRNRAP. The CDR3 length is 18 residues. The J segment lost 0 bases and the V segment lost 2 bases, leaving 9 bases of the junction unmatched. CDR3 region: CASGLTPSGTGGSYEQYF. The CDR3, as DNA: TGTGCTAGTGGTTTGACTCCTTCAGGGACAGGGGGCTCCTACGAGCAGTACTTC.

This clonotype was seen more than once but under ten times. The chain links TRBV7-3 to TRBJ2-2; the D gene is possibly TRBD1 (6 bases). CDR1 is SGHTA and CDR2 is FQGTGA in the germline V gene. This CDR3 has 16 residues. V was cut by 3 bases and J by 0 bases, with 11 bases left in between. The CDR3 coding sequence is TGTGCCAGCAGCTTTTGGTGGACAGCGAACACCGGGGAGCTGTTTTTT. Translated: CASSFWWTANTGELFF.